Presented here are 30 T cell receptor beta chains from one specimen sequenced in a study of TIL therapy for anti-PD-1-resistant metastatic lung cancer. The sample's time point: pre-treatment sample, taken before nivolumab and TIL therapy. Most excised metastases sampled were pleural nodules or supraclavicular lymph nodes. The libraries were made with immunoSEQ v3. Sequencing was performed with immunoSEQ multiplex PCR; in TCRdb, only in-frame clones are kept and a portion is missing. The data show about 50,000 clones, 70% to 85% seen once. The specimen was tumor tissue, collected at baseline. The receptors derive from a person aged 25 to 85 with non-small cell lung cancer.

The V call is TRBV6-5, the J call TRBJ2-5; 10 bases fit TRBD2. CDR1 MNHEY and CDR2 SVGAGI come from the germline V gene. V shed 6 bases and J 6 bases; nucleotides not matched to a gene: 7. The CDR3 covers 14 residues. This chain's CDR3 is CASSRTSGTQTQYF. CDR3 sequence (DNA): TGTGCCAGCAGCAGGACTAGCGGCACGCAGACCCAGTACTTC.

The chain combines TRBV29-1 with TRBJ2-7; D is uncertain. Trimming left V 4 bases short and J 2 bases short, with 9 bases between. CDR3 length equals 12 residues. Germline CDR1 is SQVTM and CDR2 is ANQGSEA. The CDR3 loop reads CSVGGPAYEQYF. CDR3 bases: TGCAGCGTTGGTGGGCCGGCCTACGAGCAGTACTTC.

V and J are TRBV6-5 and TRBJ2-1; 7 bases fit TRBD1. The CDR3 is 15 amino acids. CDR1 and CDR2 from the germline V gene are MNHEY and SVGAGI. V gave up 8 bases and J gave up 8 bases; unmatched junction bases: 15. In nucleotides, the CDR3 is TGTGCCAGCTCTTACGGCCAAGGGGGCAGGTATGAGCAGTTCTTC. The encoded protein is CASSYGQGGRYEQFF.

The V gene is TRBV28, the J gene TRBJ2-2; D possibly matches TRBD1 or TRBD2 (5 bases each). Germline V CDR1 and CDR2: MDHEN, SYDVKM. V lost 3 bases, J lost 8 bases, and 13 bases lay in between. The CDR3 loop spans 14 amino acids. The CDR3: CASSFTGLGGELFF. Here the CDR3 DNA reads TGTGCCAGCAGTTTTACGGGGCTCGGTGGGGAGCTGTTTTTT.

The V call is TRBV27, the J call TRBJ2-3; TRBD1 aligns across 9 bases. Per germline, CDR1 MNHEY and CDR2 SMNVEV (reference sequence). This CDR3 comprises 15 residues. The J segment lost 7 bases and the V segment lost 3 bases, leaving 8 bases of the junction unmatched. The CDR3 DNA reads as TGTGCCAGCAGTTTCCGGGACAGGGTTGAAAATACGCAGTATTTT. Encoded protein: CASSFRDRVENTQYF.

The chain couples TRBV28 to TRBJ2-2; tentative D call: TRBD1 (6 bases). Germline V gives CDR1 MDHEN, CDR2 SYDVKM. V was pared by 5 bases and J by 1 base, with 11 bases between. The CDR3 totals 15 residues. CDR3 sequence (DNA): TGTGCCAGCAGTCTCTCGGGACAGAACACCGGGGAGCTGTTTTTT. Translation: CASSLSGQNTGELFF.

CDR3 in DNA: TGTGCCAGTAGTCCAACCGGGACTTACCGGCAGTACTTC. Its protein product is CASSPTGTYRQYF. The chain joins TRBV19 to TRBJ2-7; maybe TRBD2 (6 bases). V dropped 5 bases and J dropped 9 bases, with 17 bases sitting between them. This CDR3 has 13 amino acids. The V gene's germline CDR1 is LNHDA and CDR2 SQIVND (reference sequence).

This clone showed up just a few times. The CDR3 DNA is TGTGCCAGGGGTCTGGGACAGGGGGAAGGCGAGCAGTACTTC. This translates into CARGLGQGEGEQYF. This chain connects TRBV2 to TRBJ2-7, with TRBD1 matching over 11 bases. CDR1 is SNHLY and CDR2 is FYNNEI in the germline V gene. The V gene end was trimmed by 9 bases and the J gene end by 6 bases; junction bases not matched to a gene: 10. This CDR3 has 14 amino acids.

The chain uses TRBV6-4 and TRBJ1-5, with a possible D match to TRBD1 (5 bases). The CDR3 is 13 residues long. Trimming left V 10 bases short and J 0 bases short, with 10 bases between. Germline V gene lookup returns CDR1 MRHNA and CDR2 SNTAGT. CDR3 protein: CAIEQGSNQPQHF. In nucleotides, the CDR3 is TGTGCCATCGAGCAGGGTAGCAATCAGCCCCAGCATTTT.

J is TRBJ2-4 and V is TRBV28; 7 nucleotides line up with TRBD1. The CDR3 contains 14 residues. V trimming: 7 bases; J trimming: 5 bases; junction bases outside the gene matches: 8. Per the germline V gene, CDR1 is MDHEN and CDR2 is SYDVKM. The CDR3 here is CASTFDRAQNIQYF. The CDR3 coding sequence is TGTGCCAGCACTTTCGACAGGGCCCAAAACATTCAGTACTTC.

This clone showed up just a few times. This rearrangement joins TRBV7-2 to TRBJ2-7, with 9 bases lining up with TRBD1. J was trimmed by 6 bases and V by 8 bases; bases with no gene match: 20. This CDR3 is built from 17 residues. Per germline, CDR1 SGHTA and CDR2 FQGNSA. CDR3 bases: TGTGCCAGCGCACCCCCCACAGGGGGCCGGTTTGGCGCCGAGCAGTACTTC. It codes for CASAPPTGGRFGAEQYF. Full variable domain (remainder filled in from reference TRBV7-2 and TRBJ2-7): GAGVSQSPSNKVTEKGKDVELRCDPISGHTALYWYRQSLGQGLEFLIYFQGNSAPDKSGLPSDRFSAERTGGSVSTLTIQRTQQEDSAVYLCASAPPTGGRFGAEQYFGPGTRLTVT.

The rearrangement links TRBV5-1 to TRBJ2-3; 9 bases are a match to TRBD1. V was clipped by 4 bases and J by 8 bases; unmatched bases: 14. This CDR3 comprises 16 residues. Germline CDR1 SGHRS, CDR2 YFSETQ. CDR3 sequence: CASSPRGGTGIRTQYF. The DNA for the CDR3 is TGCGCCAGCAGCCCGCGAGGGGGGACAGGGATCCGTACGCAGTATTTT.

The chain has TRBV6-5 and TRBJ2-7, with 8 bases matching TRBD1. The CDR3 extends over 14 amino acids. Germline V lookup: CDR1 MNHEY, CDR2 SVGAGI. Trimming removed 2 bases from V and 2 bases from J; junction bases left unmatched: 2. Here the CDR3 DNA reads TGTGCCAGCAGTTACACGGGACAGGCCTACGAGCAGTACTTC. Translating it yields CASSYTGQAYEQYF.

This clone was seen a few times. This rearrangement joins TRBV18 to TRBJ2-7, with 10 bases that match TRBD2. The J segment lost 5 bases and the V segment lost 5 bases, leaving 9 bases of the junction unmatched. The germline V gene encodes CDR1 KGHSH and CDR2 LQKENI. The CDR3 is 15 residues long. The CDR3 DNA reads as TGTGCCAGCTCATACGTAGCGGGAGGACCCAACGAGCAGTACTTC. Its translation is CASSYVAGGPNEQYF.

The chain is built from TRBV7-2 and TRBJ1-5, with TRBD1 identical over 7 bases. CDR1 is SGHTA and CDR2 is FQGNSA in the germline V gene. The CDR3 loop spans 14 amino acids. Losses at the gene ends were 5 bases for V and 6 bases for J; bases not matched to a gene: 7. The CDR3 protein is CASSPRQGGQPQHF. The DNA for the CDR3 is TGTGCCAGCAGCCCTCGACAGGGAGGTCAGCCCCAGCATTTT.

This clone was counted only a few times. The chain has TRBV28 and TRBJ1-5; weak D call: TRBD1 (6 bases). This CDR3 has 15 residues. With 1 base removed from V and 6 bases from J, the gap between germline ends came to 13 bases. Germline CDR1 reads MDHEN; CDR2 reads SYDVKM. The CDR3: CASSLLRGNGQPQHF. CDR3 bases: TGTGCCAGCAGTTTATTGAGGGGGAATGGTCAGCCCCAGCATTTT. Filled out from reference TRBV28 and TRBJ1-5, the complete variable domain reads DVKVTQSSRYLVKRTGEKVFLECVQDMDHENMFWYRQDPGLGLRLIYFSYDVKMKEKGDIPEGYSVSREKKERFSLILESASTNQTSMYLCASSLLRGNGQPQHFGDGTRLSIL.

The genes are TRBV7-8 and TRBJ2-1; D uncertain. This CDR3 spans 12 amino acids. Germline CDR1 SGHVS, CDR2 FQNEAQ. V lost 1 base, J lost 4 bases, and 2 bases lay in between. The CDR3 coding sequence is TGTGCCAGCAGCTTAGGGTACAATGAGCAGTTCTTC. Its translation: CASSLGYNEQFF.

This clone was detected only once. The genes are TRBV25-1 and TRBJ2-5, with D perhaps matching TRBD2 (5 bases). The CDR3 length is 14 residues. Trimming removed 2 bases from V and 1 base from J, with 8 bases in between. The germline V gene encodes CDR1 MGHDK and CDR2 SYGVNS. CDR3 protein: CASSEMRAQETQYF. CDR3 coding DNA: TGTGCCAGCAGTGAAATGAGGGCCCAAGAGACCCAGTACTTC.

This clone appeared once. The junction does not match germline at one end; this may be a read error. The V gene is TRBV7-7, the J gene TRBJ2-5; 11 bases are a match to TRBD1. CDR3 length: 14 amino acids. Per the germline V gene, CDR1 is SSHAT and CDR2 is FNYEAQ (reference sequence). DNA for the CDR3: TGTGCTAGCAGCCCCGGACAGGGGGCAGAGACCCAGTACTTC. The encoded protein is CASSPGQGAETQYF. Combining the CDR3 with reference TRBV7-7 and TRBJ2-5 gives the whole variable domain GAGVSQSPRYKVTKRGQDVTLRCDPISSHATLYWYQQALGQGPEFLTYFNYEAQPDKSGLPSDRFSAERPEGSISTLTIQRTEQRDSAMYRCASSPGQGAETQYFGPGTRLLVL.

CDR3 residues: CAWTGGKNIQYF. Written as DNA, the CDR3 is TGTGCCTGGACAGGGGGCAAAAACATTCAGTACTTC. The chain employs TRBV30 and TRBJ2-4; 7 bases are a match to TRBD1. CDR3 length: 12 residues. Losses at the gene ends were 4 bases for V and 3 bases for J; bases not matched to a gene: 0. CDR1 and CDR2 (germline): GTSNPN, SVGIG (reference sequence).

CDR3 sequence (DNA): TGTGCCAGCAGCTGGAGGACAGGGGTTTCACCCCTCCACTTT. Residues: CASSWRTGVSPLHF. The rearrangement links TRBV7-8 to TRBJ1-6; 9 bases align to TRBD1. CDR3 length: 14 amino acids. Unmatched junction bases numbered 4, after V lost 4 bases and J lost 9 bases. CDR1 SGHVS and CDR2 FQNEAQ come from the germline V gene.

This clone has more than one count but fewer than ten. The chain employs TRBV13 and TRBJ2-7; D remains unclear. Deletions cut 1 base from V and 7 bases from J, with 11 bases between. This CDR3 is 13 amino acids long. In germline, CDR1 is PRHDT, CDR2 FYEKMQ (reference sequence). CDR3 DNA: TGTGCCAGCAGCTTAGAAATTCGGCGGGAGCAGTACTTC. Translation gives CASSLEIRREQYF. Looking up the rest from reference TRBV13 and TRBJ2-7 gives the full variable domain: AAGVIQSPRHLIKEKRETATLKCYPIPRHDTVYWYQQGPGQDPQFLISFYEKMQSDKGSIPDRFSAQQFSDYHSELNMSSLELGDSALYFCASSLEIRREQYFGPGTRLTVT.

J is TRBJ1-1 and V is TRBV2; D is uncertain. The V end lost 6 bases, the J end lost 7 bases, and 6 bases lay between the germline ends. The CDR3 consists of 10 residues. Germline CDR1 reads SNHLY; CDR2 reads FYNNEI. CDR3 amino acids: CASRGSEAFF. In nucleotides, the CDR3 is TGTGCCAGCAGGGGGAGTGAAGCTTTCTTT.

The rearrangement links TRBV18 to TRBJ1-2; D gene ambiguous. The CDR3 contains 13 residues. The ends were cut back, 1 base at V and 8 bases at J, with 11 bases in the middle. CDR1 is KGHSH, CDR2 LQKENI, per germline. Written as DNA, the CDR3 is TGTGCCAGCTCACCACAAGAAGGACGCGGCTACACCTTC. It translates to CASSPQEGRGYTF.

The DNA for the CDR3 is TGTGCCAGCCTCGGTGGGGCATCGGGGGAGCAGTACTTC. It translates to CASLGGASGEQYF. The chain uses TRBV6-5 and TRBJ2-7, with D perhaps TRBD1 or TRBD2 (5 bases each). The CDR3 extends over 13 amino acids. Trimming cost V 8 bases and J 7 bases, with 18 bases left between them. CDR1 and CDR2 from the germline V gene are MNHEY and SVGAGI.

The V call is TRBV7-8, the J call TRBJ1-4, with D uncertain. The germline V gene encodes CDR1 SGHVS and CDR2 FQNEAQ. Trimming removed 3 bases at V and 7 bases at J, with 15 bases between. CDR3 length: 15 residues. CDR3 coding DNA: TGTGCCAGCAGCTTCTCGGCCACACGGGGTGAAAAACTGTTTTTT. It specifies CASSFSATRGEKLFF.

The V call is TRBV7-2, the J call TRBJ2-1; D may correspond to TRBD1 or TRBD2 (5 bases each). Germline V lookup: CDR1 SGHTA, CDR2 FQGNSA. The CDR3 is made up of 16 amino acids. V lost 1 base, J lost 2 bases, and 12 bases lay in between. The CDR3 DNA sequence: TGTGCCAGCAGCTTAGGGGGGACGAGGACCTACAATGAGCAGTTCTTC. Amino acids: CASSLGGTRTYNEQFF.

A note on this clone: The germline gene is not matched at one end of the junction; a read error may be the cause. The chain couples TRBV7-7 to TRBJ2-5; 8 nucleotides match TRBD2. Per germline, CDR1 SSHAT and CDR2 FNYEAQ (reference sequence). This CDR3 region has 15 residues. The chain's CDR3 is CASSQAGGGEETQYF. CDR3 DNA sequence: TGTGCTAGCAGTCAGGCGGGGGGCGGCGAGGAGACCCAGTACTTC.

This clone was seen only a few times. The chain couples TRBV19 to TRBJ1-5; D possibly corresponds to TRBD1 (6 bases). The CDR3 is 13 amino acids. V shed 6 bases and J shed 5 bases, with 11 bases lying between them. Germline CDR1 LNHDA, CDR2 SQIVND (reference sequence). For the CDR3, the DNA is TGTGCCAGTAGCGGGGGGGCCTATCAGCCCCAGCATTTT. Its protein product is CASSGGAYQPQHF.

The chain has TRBV2 and TRBJ1-1, with D unclear. Germline assignment: CDR1 SNHLY and CDR2 FYNNEI. Trimming pared 5 bases from V and 8 bases from J, leaving 6 bases between. This CDR3 is built from 10 residues. Here the CDR3 reads CASSSMEAFF. As DNA, the CDR3 is TGTGCCAGCAGTTCAATGGAAGCTTTCTTT.